A selection of T cell receptor beta chains follows, all from one sample in a study of blood T cells in healthy people across ages. One entry per CDR3 protein results from TCRdb running MiXCR on the 5' RACE reads. The table has some 1.7 million distinct CDR3 sequences, roughly 28% seen once. Sequenced input: blood. The receptors originated from a woman in her thirties in good health. CDR3s include the opening cysteine and the closing phenylalanine or tryptophan. Each record gives: V gene, clone size, J gene, D gene, CDR3 protein, CDR3 DNA. D genes are given only for firm matches. Size tells how often a clone was seen (once, few, many) or the class of an expanded clone, and some rows leave it out.

TRBV9	NA	TRBJ2-7	NA	CASSVGGGSLPSYEQYF	TGTGCCAGCAGCGTAGGGGGGGGCAGCCTACCCTCCTACGAGCAGTACTTC
TRBV20-1	many	TRBJ2-1	TRBD2	CSAPRGGYNEQFF	TGCAGTGCTCCGCGGGGGGGATACAATGAGCAGTTCTTC
TRBV29-1	many	TRBJ2-7	NA	CSVGPSSYEQYF	TGCAGCGTTGGACCTAGCTCCTACGAGCAGTACTTC
TRBV28	NA	TRBJ2-5	NA	CASSSSGTRRETQYF	TGTGCCAGCAGTTCATCCGGGACCCGGAGGGAGACCCAGTACTTC
TRBV4-1	few	TRBJ2-5	NA	CASSPMMEQYF	TGCGCCAGCAGCCCTATGATGGAGCAGTACTTC
TRBV5-1	few	TRBJ2-5	NA	CASSLWDSVTQYF	TGCGCCAGCAGCTTATGGGATTCTGTGACCCAGTACTTC
TRBV9	many	TRBJ2-1	TRBD2	CASSVASGNRNEQFF	TGTGCCAGCAGCGTAGCTAGCGGGAATCGCAATGAGCAGTTCTTC
TRBV29-1	NA	TRBJ1-6	NA	CSVLTGRNSPLHF	TGCAGCGTTTTGACGGGACGAAATTCACCCCTCCACTTT
TRBV7-2	NA	TRBJ2-3	TRBD2	CVSSCGLAQLTDTQYF	TGTGTCAGCAGCTGCGGACTAGCGCAACTCACAGATACGCAGTATTTT
TRBV9	few	TRBJ2-5	NA	CASSPSVVSGETQYF	TGTGCCAGCAGCCCGAGTGTTGTGTCCGGAGAGACCCAGTACTTC
TRBV2	NA	TRBJ2-1	NA	CASGEVRDHNEQFF	TGTGCCAGCGGTGAAGTGAGGGACCACAATGAGCAGTTCTTC
TRBV29-1	NA	TRBJ1-1	NA	CSATEGQKAFF	TGCAGCGCCACCGAGGGGCAGAAGGCTTTCTTT
TRBV27	NA	TRBJ1-5	NA	CASRGESSQNQPQHF	TGTGCCAGCAGAGGGGAATCTTCTCAAAATCAGCCCCAGCATTTT
TRBV27	NA	TRBJ1-1	TRBD1	CASRRGQGGTEAFF	TGTGCCAGCAGGCGGGGACAGGGAGGCACTGAAGCTTTCTTT
TRBV12-3/TRBV12-4	few	TRBJ1-1	NA	CASSSRGGDSEAFF	TGTGCCAGCAGCAGTCGAGGCGGCGACTCTGAAGCTTTCTTT
TRBV29-1	many	TRBJ2-7	NA	CSGRGGSYEQYF	TGCAGCGGAAGGGGGGGGAGCTACGAGCAGTACTTC
TRBV6-5	NA	TRBJ2-1	TRBD2	CASSYPFAGLGPTMKQFF	TGTGCCAGCAGTTACCCATTCGCGGGACTAGGGCCGACAATGAAGCAGTTCTTC